This T cell receptor beta chain originates from a study of shared clonotypes between healthy human individuals. Study details: Three CD4 naive, three CD4 memory, two CD8 naive and one CD8 memory plate were used per donor. Broader study findings: Rarefaction gave evidence that sorted-subset sequencing remained incomplete despite large depth. All-four-donor shared clonotypes had higher generation probabilities than non-shared clonotypes did.

Into CD45RA+ naive and CD45RA-negative memory subsets, the CD4+ cells were split. Data came from immunoSEQ multiplex PCR; TCRdb stores just in-frame clones and leaves some out. The data contain over a million clones, about 98.5% of them seen just once; the ten biggest clones take up approximately 0.4%. With regard to this clone: Its antigen is as yet unknown.

The germline V and J ends were trimmed by 5 bases and 1 base, with 12 bases remaining between them. The CDR3 consists of 14 residues. Per the germline V gene, CDR1 is ENHRY and CDR2 is SYGVKD. The receptor's source is a man between 25 and 39 years old in good health. This sequence joins TRBV10-3 and TRBJ2-7, with D maybe TRBD2 (6 bases). Material: naive CD4+ T cells sorted from blood. Sample subset: CD45RA+ positively selected. In DNA form, the CDR3 reads TGTGCCATCAGTTGGGGCGGGATTTCCTACGAGCAGTACTTC. This codes for CAISWGGISYEQYF.